A single sample is the source of the 21 T cell receptor beta chains below, sequenced in a study of identical twins. One entry per CDR3 protein results from TCRdb running MiXCR on the 5' RACE reads. The sample lists fewer than 250,000 distinct CDR3 sequences; around 10% were seen once. The sequenced material came from memory (CD45RO+) T cells sorted from blood. These receptors all come from a woman younger than 35 in good health.

This clonotype was recorded a few times. This chain joins TRBV14 and TRBJ1-1; TRBD1 agrees at 11 bases. The CDR3 has 16 residues. With 5 bases clipped from V and 4 bases from J, the junction kept 9 bases outside the gene matches. Germline-derived CDR1 and CDR2 are SGHDN and FVKESK. This chain's CDR3 is CASSASRGTGGTEAFF. For the CDR3, the DNA is TGTGCCAGCAGCGCAAGCAGGGGGACAGGGGGCACTGAAGCTTTCTTT.

Only one count was recorded for this clonotype. The chain has TRBV28 and TRBJ2-5; D perhaps matches TRBD2 (6 bases). Looked up from germline, CDR1 is MDHEN and CDR2 is SYDVKM. V was trimmed by 3 bases and J by 5 bases, leaving 13 bases between them. This CDR3 spans 14 amino acids. The DNA of the CDR3 is TGTGCCAGCAGTTTTCTGGGCGGGACGGAGACCCAGTACTTC. It is translated as CASSFLGGTETQYF.

This sequence joins TRBV12-3 or TRBV12-4 and TRBJ2-2, with D uncertain. CDR3 length: 13 residues. Trimming removed 6 bases at V and 2 bases at J, with 7 bases between. The CDR3, as DNA: TGTGCCAGCAGGCTCCATAACACCGGGGAGCTGTTTTTT. It specifies CASRLHNTGELFF.

This chain joins TRBV3-1 and TRBJ1-1; 7 bases align to TRBD1. From germline, CDR1 is LGHDT and CDR2 YNNKEL (reference sequence). The V gene end was trimmed by 4 bases and the J gene end by 6 bases; junction bases not matched to a gene: 5. The CDR3 is 13 residues long. CDR3 coding DNA: TGTGCCAGCAGCCCAGGGGGGTACGCTGAAGCTTTCTTT. Amino acid sequence: CASSPGGYAEAFF.

This clonotype turned up a few times. The rearrangement links TRBV6-4 to TRBJ2-2; D gene uncertain. The CDR3 consists of 13 residues. V shed 6 bases and J shed 4 bases, with 9 bases lying between them. Germline loops: CDR1 MRHNA, CDR2 SNTAGT. The CDR3 bases are TGTGCCAGCAGCCCCGACGGCACCGGGGAGCTGTTTTTT. This gives the protein CASSPDGTGELFF.

This clonotype has just a few counts. The genes are TRBV10-3 and TRBJ1-6; TRBD1 is a possible D gene (5 bases). This CDR3 spans 14 amino acids. In germline, CDR1 is ENHRY, CDR2 SYGVKD. Trimming took off 3 bases at V and 4 bases at J, with 7 bases between the two ends. CDR3 coding DNA: TGTGCCATCAGTGAACGGGGGTATAATTCACCCCTCCACTTT. Translating it yields CAISERGYNSPLHF.

The V call is TRBV5-6, the J call TRBJ2-1; 8 bases align to TRBD2. V dropped 3 bases and J dropped 4; count of bases not matched to a gene: 9. The CDR3 contains 16 residues. CDR1 is SGHDT and CDR2 is YYEEEE in the germline V gene. CDR3 sequence reads: CASSYWTSLEYNEQFF. The DNA of the CDR3 is TGTGCCAGCAGCTACTGGACTAGCCTTGAGTACAATGAGCAGTTCTTC.

In its sample, this clonotype was seen many times. CDR3 coding DNA: TGCGCCAGCAGCGTAACAACGGGCCGTGAGCAGTTCTTC. Translating gives CASSVTTGREQFF. The rearrangement links TRBV5-1 to TRBJ2-1; D call uncertain. The length of the CDR3 is 13 residues. V gave up 4 bases and J gave up 9 bases, with 14 bases separating them. Germline V CDR1 and CDR2: SGHRS, YFSETQ.

The chain is built from TRBV10-1 and TRBJ2-5, with 14 bases lining up with TRBD2. V dropped 2 bases and J dropped 4; count of bases not matched to a gene: 6. Germline CDR1 WNHNN, CDR2 SYGVQD (reference sequence). The CDR3 loop spans 17 amino acids. The CDR3 region is CASSEPPGLAGAETQYF. CDR3 nucleotides: TGCGCCAGCAGTGAGCCTCCGGGACTAGCGGGAGCAGAGACCCAGTACTTC.

This clonotype was seen more than once but under ten times. The gene calls are TRBV7-2 and TRBJ1-5, with D perhaps matching TRBD1 (6 bases). Germline loops: CDR1 SGHTA, CDR2 FQGNSA. V dropped 2 bases and J dropped 2 bases, with 10 bases sitting between them. This CDR3 comprises 15 residues. This CDR3 is CASSLLGQRNQPQHF. The CDR3 DNA sequence: TGTGCCAGCAGCTTACTCGGACAGCGCAATCAGCCCCAGCATTTT.

V usage is TRBV3-1 and J usage is TRBJ2-5, with D perhaps TRBD2 (6 bases). Germline CDR1 is LGHDT and CDR2 is YNNKEL (reference sequence). V dropped 1 base and J dropped 3 bases, with 15 bases sitting between them. CDR3 length: 16 amino acids. The CDR3 protein is CASSQGLARWEETQYF. The DNA for the CDR3 is TGTGCCAGCAGCCAAGGGCTAGCGAGGTGGGAAGAGACCCAGTACTTC.

This clonotype was seen many times. This sequence joins TRBV28 and TRBJ1-1; D ambiguous. The germline V and J ends were trimmed by 7 bases and 3 bases, with 6 bases remaining between them. Per the germline V gene, CDR1 is MDHEN and CDR2 is SYDVKM. The CDR3 runs 11 residues. The CDR3 here is CASKGDTEAFF. CDR3 nucleotides: TGTGCCAGCAAGGGAGACACTGAAGCTTTCTTT.

The chain combines TRBV3-1 with TRBJ2-3, with 9 bases matching TRBD2. Trimming cost V 2 bases and J 4 bases; bases outside gene matches: 4. From germline, CDR1 is LGHDT and CDR2 YNNKEL (reference sequence). The CDR3 runs 15 residues. DNA for the CDR3: TGTGCCAGCAGCCAACGAGCGGGGGGCCCAGATACGCAGTATTTT. Translation gives CASSQRAGGPDTQYF.

The J gene is TRBJ2-1, the V gene TRBV7-2; 7 positions agree with TRBD2. This CDR3 has 14 amino acids. The J segment lost 8 bases and the V segment lost 8 bases, leaving 12 bases of the junction unmatched. CDR1 SGHTA and CDR2 FQGNSA come from the germline V gene. This CDR3 is CASWGSGIPHEQFF. DNA for the CDR3: TGTGCCAGCTGGGGGAGCGGGATCCCCCATGAGCAGTTCTTC.

This sequence joins TRBV20-1 and TRBJ1-1, with D unclear. The CDR3 totals 12 residues. Deletions cut 4 bases from V and 1 base from J, with 7 bases between. Germline V CDR1 and CDR2: DFQATT, SNEGSKA (reference sequence). The CDR3 spells CSAKSQNTEAFF. DNA for the CDR3: TGCAGTGCTAAATCACAGAACACTGAAGCTTTCTTT.

This clonotype was counted at least ten times. This rearrangement joins TRBV5-1 to TRBJ2-3, with no clear D. Germline lookup yields CDR1 SGHRS and CDR2 YFSETQ. This CDR3 comprises 13 residues. Deletions cut 0 bases from V and 4 bases from J, with 6 bases between. The CDR3 DNA sequence: TGCGCCAGCAGCTTGGAACACGCAGATACGCAGTATTTT. It specifies CASSLEHADTQYF.

The chain combines TRBV6-1 with TRBJ2-3; D is ambiguous. In germline, CDR1 is MNHNS, CDR2 SASEGT. V was cut by 6 bases and J by 2 bases, with 18 bases left in between. CDR3 length: 16 residues. As DNA, the CDR3 is TGTGCCAGCAGCCCCTCCCGCGGCACTTTCACAGATACGCAGTATTTT. Its translation is CASSPSRGTFTDTQYF.

This clonotype was observed a few times. This chain connects TRBV7-6 to TRBJ2-1, with 8 bases that match TRBD2. Per the germline V gene, CDR1 is SGHVS and CDR2 is FNYEAQ. V trimming: 5 bases; J trimming: 0 bases; junction bases outside the gene matches: 18. The CDR3 is 20 residues long. CDR3 residues: CASSPRKRGGSNRSYNEQFF. In nucleotides, the CDR3 is TGTGCCAGCAGCCCAAGAAAACGGGGGGGCTCGAATCGCTCCTACAATGAGCAGTTCTTC.

In this sample, this clonotype turned up a few times. J is TRBJ2-2 and V is TRBV29-1; 8 nucleotides align to TRBD2. The CDR3 is made up of 12 amino acids. Germline V CDR1 and CDR2: SQVTM, ANQGSEA. The CDR3 sequence: CPGTSLSGELFF. The CDR3 bases are TGCCCCGGGACTAGTCTGTCCGGGGAGCTGTTTTTT.

In this sample, this clonotype turned up a few times. The V and J genes are TRBV19 and TRBJ2-2; D may match TRBD1 or TRBD2 (5 bases each). Germline-derived CDR1 and CDR2 are LNHDA and SQIVND (reference sequence). The CDR3 totals 15 residues. Trimming cost V 1 base and J 6 bases, with 12 bases left between them. Here the CDR3 DNA reads TGTGCCAGTAGTATAGCCACCGTGGGGGCCGGGGAGCTGTTTTTT. Translating gives CASSIATVGAGELFF. The full variable domain, with the rest looked up from reference TRBV19 and TRBJ2-2, is DGGITQSPKYLFRKEGQNVTLSCEQNLNHDAMYWYRQDPGQGLRLIYYSQIVNDFQKGDIAEGYSVSREKKESFPLTVTSAQKNPTAFYLCASSIATVGAGELFFGEGSRLTVL.

This clonotype has a count of ten or more. The rearrangement joins TRBV2 to TRBJ2-7; D is unclear. CDR1 is SNHLY and CDR2 is FYNNEI in the germline V gene. This CDR3 spans 11 amino acids. V was clipped by 11 bases and J by 3 bases, with 11 bases between them. The CDR3 sequence: CASSRVYEQYF. CDR3 in DNA: TGTGCCTCAAGTCGAGTCTACGAGCAGTACTTC.